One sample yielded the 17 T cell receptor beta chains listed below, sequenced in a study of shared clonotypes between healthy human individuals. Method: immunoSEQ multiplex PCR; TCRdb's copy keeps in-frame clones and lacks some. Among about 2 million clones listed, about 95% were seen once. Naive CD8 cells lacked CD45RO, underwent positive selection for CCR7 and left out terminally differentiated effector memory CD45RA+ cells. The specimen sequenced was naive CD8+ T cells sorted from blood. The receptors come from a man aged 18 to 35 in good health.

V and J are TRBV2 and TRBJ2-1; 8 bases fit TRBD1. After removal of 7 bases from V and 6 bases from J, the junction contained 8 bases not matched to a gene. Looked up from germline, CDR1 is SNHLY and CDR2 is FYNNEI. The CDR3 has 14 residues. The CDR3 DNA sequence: TGTGCCAGCATATCCGGACAGGGCGTCAATGAGCAGTTCTTC. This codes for CASISGQGVNEQFF.

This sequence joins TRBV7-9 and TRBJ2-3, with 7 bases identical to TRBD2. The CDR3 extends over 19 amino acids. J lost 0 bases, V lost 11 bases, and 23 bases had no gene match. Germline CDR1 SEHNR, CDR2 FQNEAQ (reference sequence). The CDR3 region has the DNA TGTGCCGGGCATGGGAGTGAGCGGGGCCTATCCGAAAGCACAGATACGCAGTATTTT. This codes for CAGHGSERGLSESTDTQYF.

The CDR3 nucleotides are TGTGCCAGCACCCCGGACAGTCACAATGAGCAGTTCTTC. It specifies CASTPDSHNEQFF. The chain couples TRBV27 to TRBJ2-1, with D perhaps matching TRBD1 (6 bases). V was pared by 7 bases and J by 5 bases, with 12 bases between. CDR1 is MNHEY and CDR2 is SMNVEV in the germline V gene (reference sequence). The CDR3 length is 13 residues.

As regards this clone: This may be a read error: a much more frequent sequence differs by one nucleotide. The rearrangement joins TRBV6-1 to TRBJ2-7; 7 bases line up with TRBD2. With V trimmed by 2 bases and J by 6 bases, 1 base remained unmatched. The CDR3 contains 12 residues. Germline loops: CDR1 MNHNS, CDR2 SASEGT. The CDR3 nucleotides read TGTGCCAGCAGTGAATGGGGGGGCGAGCAGTACTTC. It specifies CASSEWGGEQYF.

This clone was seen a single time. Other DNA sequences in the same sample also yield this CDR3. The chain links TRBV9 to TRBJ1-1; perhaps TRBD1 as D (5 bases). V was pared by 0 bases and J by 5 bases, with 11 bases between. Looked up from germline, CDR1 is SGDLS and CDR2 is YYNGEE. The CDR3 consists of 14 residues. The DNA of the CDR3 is TGTGCCAGCAGCGTAGTTGGCGGGGGGACTGAAGCTTTCTTT. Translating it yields CASSVVGGGTEAFF.

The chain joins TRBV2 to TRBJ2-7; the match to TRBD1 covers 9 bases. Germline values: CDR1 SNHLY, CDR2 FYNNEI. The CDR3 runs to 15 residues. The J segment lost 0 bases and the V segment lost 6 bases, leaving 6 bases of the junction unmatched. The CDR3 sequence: CASRATGGPSYEQYF. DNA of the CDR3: TGTGCCAGCAGGGCCACAGGGGGCCCCTCCTACGAGCAGTACTTC.

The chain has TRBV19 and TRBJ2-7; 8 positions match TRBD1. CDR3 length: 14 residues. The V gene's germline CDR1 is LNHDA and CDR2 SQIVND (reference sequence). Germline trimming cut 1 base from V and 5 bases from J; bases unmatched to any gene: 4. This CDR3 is CASSIGTGYNEQYF. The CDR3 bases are TGTGCCAGTAGTATAGGGACAGGGTACAACGAGCAGTACTTC.

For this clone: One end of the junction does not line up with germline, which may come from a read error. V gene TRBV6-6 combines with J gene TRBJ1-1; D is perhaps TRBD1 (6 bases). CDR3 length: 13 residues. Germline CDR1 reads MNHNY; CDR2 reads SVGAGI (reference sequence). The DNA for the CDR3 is TGTGCCAGTAGTTCAGGGGCCCCCCCTGAAGCTTTCTTT. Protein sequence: CASSSGAPPEAFF.

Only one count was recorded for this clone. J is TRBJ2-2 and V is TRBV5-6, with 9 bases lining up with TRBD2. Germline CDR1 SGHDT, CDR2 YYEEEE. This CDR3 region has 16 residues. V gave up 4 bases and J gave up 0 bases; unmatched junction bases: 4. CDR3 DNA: TGTGCCAGCAGCCTTTCTAGCGGGGCGAACACCGGGGAGCTGTTTTTT. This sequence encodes CASSLSSGANTGELFF.

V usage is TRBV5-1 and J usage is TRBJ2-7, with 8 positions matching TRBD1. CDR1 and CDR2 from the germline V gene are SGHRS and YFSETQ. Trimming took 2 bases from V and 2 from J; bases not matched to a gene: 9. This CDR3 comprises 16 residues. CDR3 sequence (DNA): TGCGCCAGCAGCTTAAAGGCAGGGGGCGGTCCCTACGAGCAGTACTTC. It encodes CASSLKAGGGPYEQYF.

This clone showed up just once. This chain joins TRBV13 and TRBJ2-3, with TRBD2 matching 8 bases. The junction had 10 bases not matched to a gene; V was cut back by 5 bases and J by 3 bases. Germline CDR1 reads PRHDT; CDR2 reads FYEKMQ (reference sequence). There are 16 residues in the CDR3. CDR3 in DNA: TGTGCCAGCAGCCGAGGAGGGGGACTAGGGACAGATACGCAGTATTTT. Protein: CASSRGGGLGTDTQYF.

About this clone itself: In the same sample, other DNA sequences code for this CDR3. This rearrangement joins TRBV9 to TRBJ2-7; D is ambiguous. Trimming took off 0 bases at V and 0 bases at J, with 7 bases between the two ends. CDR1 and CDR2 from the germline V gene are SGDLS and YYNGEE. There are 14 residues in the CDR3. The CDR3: CASSVGQSSYEQYF. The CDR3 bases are TGTGCCAGCAGCGTAGGGCAGAGCTCCTACGAGCAGTACTTC.

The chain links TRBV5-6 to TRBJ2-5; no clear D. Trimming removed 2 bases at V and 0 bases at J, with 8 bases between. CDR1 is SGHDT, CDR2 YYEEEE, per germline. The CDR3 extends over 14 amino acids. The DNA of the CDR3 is TGTGCCAGCAGCTTTTGGGCGCACCAAGAGACCCAGTACTTC. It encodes CASSFWAHQETQYF.

The chain's CDR3 is CAIRGQEEEKLFF. The CDR3 DNA sequence: TGTGCCATCAGAGGACAGGAGGAGGAAAAACTGTTTTTT. The rearrangement uses TRBV11-2 and TRBJ1-4; 7 bases are shared with TRBD1. Per the germline V gene, CDR1 is SGHAT and CDR2 is FQNNGV. The CDR3 contains 13 residues. After removal of 10 bases from V and 8 bases from J, the junction contained 10 bases not matched to a gene.

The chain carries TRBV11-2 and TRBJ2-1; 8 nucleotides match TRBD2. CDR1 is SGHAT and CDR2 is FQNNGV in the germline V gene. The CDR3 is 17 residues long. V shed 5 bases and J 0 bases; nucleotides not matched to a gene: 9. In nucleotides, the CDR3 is TGTGCCAGCAGCCCGATAGCGGGGAGAGGCTCCTACAATGAGCAGTTCTTC. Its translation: CASSPIAGRGSYNEQFF.

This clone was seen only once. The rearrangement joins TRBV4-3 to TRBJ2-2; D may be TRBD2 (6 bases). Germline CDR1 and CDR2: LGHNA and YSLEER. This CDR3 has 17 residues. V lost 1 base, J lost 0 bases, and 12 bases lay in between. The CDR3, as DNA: TGCGCCAGCAGCCAAGGTGGTAGCGGAGCGAACACCGGGGAGCTGTTTTTT. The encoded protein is CASSQGGSGANTGELFF.

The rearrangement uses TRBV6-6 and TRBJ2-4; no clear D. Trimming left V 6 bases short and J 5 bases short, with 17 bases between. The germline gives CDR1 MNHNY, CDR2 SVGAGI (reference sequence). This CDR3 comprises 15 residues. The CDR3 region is CASSLSRMAENIQYF. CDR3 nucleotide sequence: TGTGCCAGCAGCCTTTCTAGGATGGCTGAAAACATTCAGTACTTC.